This T cell receptor (beta chain) was recovered during a study of cytomegalovirus exposure and HLA in healthy donors (dated by TCRdb to the late 2010s). Some background on the complete study: In an earlier analysis of 550 to 750 of the donors, around 290 Gb of sequence data and approximately 120 million unique TCR beta sequences from about 180 million T cells were reported. An early release covering some 640 HLA-typed donors comprised roughly 300 gigabases of sequencing data and around 86 million unique TCR sequences. Among the approximately 400 genotyped donors, approximately 81% belonged to the genetic ancestry cluster associated with self-reported Caucasian donors. The study aimed to test whether cataloging public T cell receptors could reveal signatures of past pathogen exposure. The study profiled the T cell repertoires of about 640 subjects by immunosequencing and related them to cytomegalovirus serostatus. In addition to the first cohort of 650 to 750 subjects, a separate validation cohort of 100 to 150 different subjects was used. To predict cytomegalovirus infection status, the study combined high-throughput TCR immunosequencing, statistical association of individual TCRs with disease status, and machine learning. A later analysis re-examined previously published TCR beta repertoires from roughly 720 donors and added high-resolution HLA genotyping to investigate patterns of TCR occurrence. In the later analysis, no new phenotypic data were used to find candidate immune exposures; instead, reliance was placed on TCR beta sequences and their occurrence across donors. An earlier analysis of 450 to 750 of the donors used high-throughput TCR beta sequencing to judge whether each TCR beta V gene segment behaved as functional or pseudogenic. Alongside the repertoire data, information on donor age, sex, ethnicity and CMV serostatus was compiled. Genome-wide SNP genotypes for about 55% of the roughly 670 donors were used in a later genetic analysis, which treated that subset as a discovery cohort. Every repertoire in the discovery cohort had been generated on one and the same sequencing platform. Class I and class II HLA loci were covered by the typing at four-digit resolution. The number of typed donors differed by locus: roughly 620-640 for A, B, C, DRB1 and DQB1; some 500 for DQA1; 606 for DPA1; and 400 to 480 for DPB1. Because of strong linkage in the cohort, five DR-DQ haplotypes were treated as single units for association and clustering. On average, around 240,000 unique TCR beta nucleotide sequences were sequenced per donor among fewer than 500 genotyped donors of the cohort, with roughly 18% of those sequences being non-productive.

For this clone: The antigen it binds to is not known. Base quality data are lacking; no much larger clone is found one base away.

Library construction relied on the immunoSEQ multiplex PCR assay. For the multiplex PCR, a mixture combining 60 forward primers for TCR Vbeta segments and 13 reverse primers for TCR Jbeta segments was used. Amplification of the CDR3 region of rearranged TCR beta genes was performed with a multiplex PCR assay on genomic DNA. Amplified TCR beta libraries were sequenced as 87-base-pair reads on the Illumina HiSeq System. In the paper's pipeline: A later analysis counted 65 million to 90 million unique TCR beta chains across the 640 or so repertoires, and 9 million to 14 million of these chains were shared by at least two donors. Raw reads were error-corrected and collapsed into unique sequences with a nearest-neighbor algorithm that merged closely related sequences to remove PCR and sequencing errors. To assign V, D and J gene segments, CDR3 sequences were aligned to IMGT reference sequences. Each retained sequence needed at least a six-nucleotide match to both a V gene segment and a J gene segment. Rearrangements were called productive when the CDR3 lacked stop codons and stayed in frame with V and J; all others were non-productive. Following IMGT convention, CDR3 was defined as the stretch from the second conserved V-encoded cysteine to the conserved J-encoded phenylalanine. In an earlier analysis of around 640 of the donors, sequences lacking an unambiguous match to a single V gene segment were excluded. An earlier analysis of around 600 of the donors classified V segments as functional when productive rearrangements were above 56.7% and as segregating when the standard deviation between donors was above 5%. A statistical classification framework was built to diagnose cytomegalovirus status from the catalog of TCR beta chain sequences. V and J gene assignment, in a later analysis, came from comparing TCR nucleotide sequences with IMGT/GENE-DB human TR gene sequences. In a later analysis, CDR3 sequences and most-parsimonious VDJ recombination scenarios were assigned using the TCRdist pipeline. A later analysis defined each TCR beta chain by its CDR3 amino acid sequence plus V-gene family, and excluded reads lacking a unique V-gene family. As a way to deal with suspected cross-contamination and a sequencing artifact, a later analysis dropped roughly 620 nucleotide sequences that were highly shared and had low generation probability. In a later analysis, a clonal expansion index for each public chain was calculated from normalized within-repertoire ranks of inferred template counts. Generation probabilities in a later analysis came from a VDJ recombination model fitted to out-of-frame rearrangements, and those results were checked against IGoR. Hypergeometric tests were used in a later analysis to score TCR-TCR, TCR-HLA and TCR-CMV co-occurrence, with a repertoire-size bias correction applied to the TCR pairs. A later analysis estimated false discovery rates by permuting HLA or CMV assignments 20 times. In a later analysis, co-occurring TCRs were grouped using DBSCAN, with TCRdist sequence similarity added in when clustering inside HLA-allele-positive subsets. Co-occurrence clustering excluded repertoires with fewer than 30,000 or more than 120,000 public chains, plus five with anomalous nucleotide sharing. TCRdb's version of the immuneACCESS table is confined to in-frame rearrangements and falls short of the full clone set. An unresolved V gene accounts for under half of the shortfall where checked; the remainder is of unknown origin. The V and J calls and the clone size are those of that table, but D and trimming were determined from the DNA. The sample contains 150,000 to 200,000 clones, approximately 71% of them found a single time. The top ten clones comprise about 11% of the sample.

Findings and caveats that apply to the study as a whole: According to a later genetic analysis, donors in an Asian-associated ancestry cluster had fewer N-insertions in productive TCRs than the roughly 700-donor mean. Some IMGT-functional V segments, including TRBV6-2 and TRBV6-3, could not be distinguished by the 87-base-pair reads and were therefore excluded. In a later analysis, several top co-occurrence clusters were reported to appear linked to parvovirus B19, influenza, CMV and Epstein-Barr virus. Because HLA typing was missing for some donors at each locus, association tests included only the typed subset. An association between a missense DCLRE1C variant and V-gene and J-gene trimming of TCR beta chains was found in a later genetic analysis and replicated in an independent cohort. In this cohort, only TCR beta chains were sequenced, and detectable features were limited by the absence of alpha or paired-chain data. At a false discovery rate of 0.05, a later analysis linked 16,951 TCR beta sequences to specific HLA alleles. Strong co-occurrence of HLA alleles, especially DR and DQ, made assigning TCR associations to individual alleles difficult. A cluster of highly shared sequence variants was judged likely to be a technical artifact of the sequencing pipeline. Presence/absence analyses assumed roughly uniform sequencing depth across donors, an assumption that may not hold. The study listed 164 TCR beta chains as associated with cytomegalovirus. A further reported finding was that TCR beta sequences accurately predicted the HLA-A and HLA-B alleles for most subjects in the first cohort. A later analysis found that most CMV-associated TCR beta chains appeared HLA-restricted, with HLA associations seemingly driven largely by CMV exposure. Correlated functional status among segregating V segments might reflect linkage disequilibrium, but an unknown experimental factor could not be ruled out. Seventeen rarely observed V segments, including chromosome 9 orphons, were excluded from the earlier analysis of a few hundred of the donors because counts were too low. Three of the identified cytomegalovirus-associated TCR beta chains were confirmed in vitro to be specific for cytomegalovirus antigens. The classifier was reported to diagnose cytomegalovirus status with high specificity and sensitivity in both the original and validation cohorts. The authors suggested that the approach could potentially be generalized to other disease states and immunological phenotypes. In an earlier analysis of approximately 590 of the donors, most TCR beta V segments were observed in productive rearrangements about 87% or about 30% of the time, broadly matching IMGT annotations. In a later analysis, the rate of TCR association differed among HLA loci, with DRB1 alleles having the most associated TCRs and HLA-C alleles having the fewest. In a later analysis, HLA-associated TCR beta chains were found to be more clonally expanded and to have lower generation probabilities than equally common non-associated chains. Most TCR sequences were observed very rarely across donors, whereas some public TCRs were present in many individuals. The only immune exposure information available for the cohort was CMV serostatus.

The cohort was made up of roughly 670 healthy bone marrow donors. Cohort members were all nominally healthy when sampled, although unrecorded immune exposures were likely present. The donor was CMV seropositive and was included in the group of 289 seropositive cohort members. Every donor gave a peripheral blood sample, and the peripheral blood mononuclear cells from that sample were used for TCR beta sequencing. Genomic DNA extraction from the blood cell samples was performed with the Qiagen DNeasy Blood Extraction Kit. The germline V gene provides CDR1 SNHLY and CDR2 FYNNEI. The CDR3 runs 14 amino acids, cysteine and phenylalanine included. The sequence is cut down to CDR3 DNA, 42 bases in frame from base 1. V and J are truncated by 6 bases and 8 bases respectively, leaving an intervening sequence of 19 bases.

The chain is encoded by TRBV2 joined to TRBJ1-2, with the D gene call left open. The receptor comes from a man aged 18 to 30 in good health and CMV-seropositive. Sequencing was carried out using PBMCs. The DNA sequence is given as TGTGCCAGCAGCCTTACCTCATCTCAGAGGGGCTACACCTTC. The resulting protein is CASSLTSSQRGYTF.